This entry concerns a single T cell receptor (beta chain). The V gene's germline CDR1 is SGHRS and CDR2 YFSETQ. Unmatched junction bases numbered 9, after V lost 0 bases and J lost 3 bases. This CDR3 is 17 amino acids long. With a J-beta primer mix and a sample-barcoded 5' primer, a second PCR ran about 6 to 11 cycles. TCRdb reanalysed the 5' RACE reads using MiXCR and keeps one entry per CDR3 protein. Among fewer than 2,000,000 distinct CDR3 sequences listed, about 31% were seen once. This sample stems from a study of blood T cells in healthy people across ages. This TCR was sampled from a woman aged 25 to 39 in good health. The sample consisted of blood. The chain links TRBV5-1 to TRBJ1-2, with TRBD1 matching over 9 bases. CDR3: CASSLAGTGRSDYGYTF. The DNA of the CDR3 is TGCGCCAGCAGCTTGGCCGGGACAGGGCGATCGGACTATGGCTACACCTTC.